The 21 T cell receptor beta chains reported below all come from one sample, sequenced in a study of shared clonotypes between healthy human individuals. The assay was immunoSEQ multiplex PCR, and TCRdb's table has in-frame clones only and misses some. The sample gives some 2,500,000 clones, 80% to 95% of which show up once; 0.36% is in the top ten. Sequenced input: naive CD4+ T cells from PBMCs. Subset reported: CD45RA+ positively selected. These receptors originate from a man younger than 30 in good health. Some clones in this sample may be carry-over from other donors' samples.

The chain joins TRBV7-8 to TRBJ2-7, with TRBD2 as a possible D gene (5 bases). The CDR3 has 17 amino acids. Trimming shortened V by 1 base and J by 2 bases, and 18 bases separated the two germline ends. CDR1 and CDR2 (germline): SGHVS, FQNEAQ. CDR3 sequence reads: CASSLVILGDFTYEQYF. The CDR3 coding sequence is TGTGCCAGCAGCTTAGTTATCCTGGGAGACTTTACCTACGAGCAGTACTTC.

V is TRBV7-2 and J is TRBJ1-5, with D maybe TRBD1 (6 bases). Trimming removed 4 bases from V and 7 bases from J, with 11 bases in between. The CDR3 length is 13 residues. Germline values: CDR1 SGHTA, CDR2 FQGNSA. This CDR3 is CASSSMGQQPQHF. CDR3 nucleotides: TGTGCCAGCAGCTCGATGGGACAACAGCCCCAGCATTTT. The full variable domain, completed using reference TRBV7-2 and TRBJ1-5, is GAGVSQSPSNKVTEKGKDVELRCDPISGHTALYWYRQSLGQGLEFLIYFQGNSAPDKSGLPSDRFSAERTGGSVSTLTIQRTQQEDSAVYLCASSSMGQQPQHFGDGTRLSIL.

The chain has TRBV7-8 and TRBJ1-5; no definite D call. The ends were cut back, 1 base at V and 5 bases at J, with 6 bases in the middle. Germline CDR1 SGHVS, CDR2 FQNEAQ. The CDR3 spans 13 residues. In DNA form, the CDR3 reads TGTGCCAGCAGCTTAGTAGACGATCAGCCCCAGCATTTT. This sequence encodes CASSLVDDQPQHF. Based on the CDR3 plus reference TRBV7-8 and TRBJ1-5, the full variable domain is GAGVSQSPRYKVAKRGQDVALRCDPISGHVSLFWYQQALGQGPEFLTYFQNEAQLDKSGLPSDRFFAERPEGSVSTLKIQRTQQEDSAVYLCASSLVDDQPQHFGDGTRLSIL.

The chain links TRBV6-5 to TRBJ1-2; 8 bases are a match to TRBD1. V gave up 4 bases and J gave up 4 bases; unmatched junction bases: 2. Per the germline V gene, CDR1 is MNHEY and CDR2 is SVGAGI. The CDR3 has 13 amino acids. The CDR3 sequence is CASSWGQAYGYTF. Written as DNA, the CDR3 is TGTGCCAGCAGTTGGGGACAGGCCTATGGCTACACCTTC.

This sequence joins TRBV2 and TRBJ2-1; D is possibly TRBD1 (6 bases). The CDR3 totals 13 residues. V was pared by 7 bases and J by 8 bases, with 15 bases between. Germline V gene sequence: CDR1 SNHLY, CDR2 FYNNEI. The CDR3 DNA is TGTGCCAGCATCTGGCAGGGGATAGATGAGCAGTTCTTC. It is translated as CASIWQGIDEQFF.

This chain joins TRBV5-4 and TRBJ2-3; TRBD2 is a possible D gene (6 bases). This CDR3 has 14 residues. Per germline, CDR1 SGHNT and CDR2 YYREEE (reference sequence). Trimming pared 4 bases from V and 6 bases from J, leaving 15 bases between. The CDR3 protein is CASSPRGEVDTQYF. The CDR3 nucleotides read TGTGCCAGCAGCCCCCGTGGGGAGGTGGATACGCAGTATTTT.

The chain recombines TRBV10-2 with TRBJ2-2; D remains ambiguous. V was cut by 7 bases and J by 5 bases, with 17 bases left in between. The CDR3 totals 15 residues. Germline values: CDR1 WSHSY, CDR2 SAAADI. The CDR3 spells CASNPNGVETGELFF. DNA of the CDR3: TGCGCCAGCAACCCGAATGGTGTAGAAACCGGGGAGCTGTTTTTT.

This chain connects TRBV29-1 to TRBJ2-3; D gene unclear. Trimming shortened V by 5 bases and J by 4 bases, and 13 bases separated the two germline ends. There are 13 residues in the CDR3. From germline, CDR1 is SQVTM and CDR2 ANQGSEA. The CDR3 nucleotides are TGCAGCGTTACGGCATTGACCCCAGATACGCAGTATTTT. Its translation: CSVTALTPDTQYF.

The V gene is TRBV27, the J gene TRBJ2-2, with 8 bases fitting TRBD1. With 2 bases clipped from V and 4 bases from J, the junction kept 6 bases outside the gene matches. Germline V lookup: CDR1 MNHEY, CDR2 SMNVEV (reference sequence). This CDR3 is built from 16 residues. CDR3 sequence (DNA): TGTGCCAGCAGTTTACGGACAGGGATGGTCACCGGGGAGCTGTTTTTT. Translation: CASSLRTGMVTGELFF.

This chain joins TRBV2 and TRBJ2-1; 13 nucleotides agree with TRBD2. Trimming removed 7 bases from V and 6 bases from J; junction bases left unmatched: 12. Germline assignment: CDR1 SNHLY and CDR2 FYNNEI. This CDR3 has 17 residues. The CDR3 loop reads CASTKELTSGRGNEQFF. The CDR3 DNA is TGTGCCAGCACCAAGGAGCTAACTAGCGGGAGGGGCAATGAGCAGTTCTTC.

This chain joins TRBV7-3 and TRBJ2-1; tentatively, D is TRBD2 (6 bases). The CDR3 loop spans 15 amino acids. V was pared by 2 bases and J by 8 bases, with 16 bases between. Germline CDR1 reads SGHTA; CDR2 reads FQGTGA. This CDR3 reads CASSLGGIRSDEQFF. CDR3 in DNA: TGTGCCAGCAGCTTAGGCGGGATTCGTAGCGATGAGCAGTTCTTC.

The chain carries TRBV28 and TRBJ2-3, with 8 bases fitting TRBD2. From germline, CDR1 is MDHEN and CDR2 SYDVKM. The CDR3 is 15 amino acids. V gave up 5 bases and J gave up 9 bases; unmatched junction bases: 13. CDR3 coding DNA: TGTGCCAGCAGTCCACCCCCAGCGGGAGTAGGGACGCAGTATTTT. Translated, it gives CASSPPPAGVGTQYF.

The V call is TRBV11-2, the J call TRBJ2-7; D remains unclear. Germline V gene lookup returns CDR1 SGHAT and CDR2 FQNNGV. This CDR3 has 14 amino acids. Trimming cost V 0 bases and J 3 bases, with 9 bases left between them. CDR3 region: CASSLDGQSYEQYF. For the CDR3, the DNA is TGTGCCAGCAGCTTAGATGGGCAGAGCTACGAGCAGTACTTC.

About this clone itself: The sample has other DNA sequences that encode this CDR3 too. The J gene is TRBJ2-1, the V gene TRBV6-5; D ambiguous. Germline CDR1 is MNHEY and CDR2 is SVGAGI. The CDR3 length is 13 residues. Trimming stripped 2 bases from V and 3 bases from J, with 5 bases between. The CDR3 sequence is CASSYRDYNEQFF. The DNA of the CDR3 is TGTGCCAGCAGTTACAGGGACTACAATGAGCAGTTCTTC.

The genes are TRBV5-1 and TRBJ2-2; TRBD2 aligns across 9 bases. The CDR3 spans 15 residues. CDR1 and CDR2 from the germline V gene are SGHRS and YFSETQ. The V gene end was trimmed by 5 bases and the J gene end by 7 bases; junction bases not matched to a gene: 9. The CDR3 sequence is CASSGIAGDNGELFF. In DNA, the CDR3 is TGCGCCAGCAGTGGTATAGCGGGAGACAACGGGGAGCTGTTTTTT.

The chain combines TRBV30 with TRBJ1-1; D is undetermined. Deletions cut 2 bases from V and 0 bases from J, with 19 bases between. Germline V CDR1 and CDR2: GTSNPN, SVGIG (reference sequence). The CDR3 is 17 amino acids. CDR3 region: CAWSYGMRSLMNTEAFF. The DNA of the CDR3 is TGTGCCTGGAGTTATGGAATGCGTTCCCTTATGAACACTGAAGCTTTCTTT.

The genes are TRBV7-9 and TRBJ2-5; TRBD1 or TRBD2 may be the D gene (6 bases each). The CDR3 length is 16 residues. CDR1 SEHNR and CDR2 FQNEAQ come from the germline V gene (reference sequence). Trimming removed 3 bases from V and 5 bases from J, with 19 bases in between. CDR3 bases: TGTGCCAGCAGCTTCCTCCGTGGGGGGCGTGGGGAGACCCAGTACTTC. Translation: CASSFLRGGRGETQYF.

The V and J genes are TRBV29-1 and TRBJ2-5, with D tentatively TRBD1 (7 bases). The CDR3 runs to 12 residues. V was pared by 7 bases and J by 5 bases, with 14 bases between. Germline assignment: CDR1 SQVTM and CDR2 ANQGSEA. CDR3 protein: CSAARGRETQYF. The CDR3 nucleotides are TGCAGCGCGGCCAGGGGGAGGGAGACCCAGTACTTC. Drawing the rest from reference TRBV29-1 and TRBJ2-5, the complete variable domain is SAVISQKPSRDICQRGTSLTIQCQVDSQVTMMFWYRQQPGQSLTLIATANQGSEATYESGFVIDKFPISRPNLTFSTLTVSNMSPEDSSIYLCSAARGRETQYFGPGTRLLVL.

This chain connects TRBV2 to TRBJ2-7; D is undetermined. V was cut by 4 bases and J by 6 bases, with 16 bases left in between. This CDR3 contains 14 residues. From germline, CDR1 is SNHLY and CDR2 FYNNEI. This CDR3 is CASSAANGVGEQYF. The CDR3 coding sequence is TGTGCCAGCAGTGCGGCAAATGGTGTGGGCGAGCAGTACTTC.

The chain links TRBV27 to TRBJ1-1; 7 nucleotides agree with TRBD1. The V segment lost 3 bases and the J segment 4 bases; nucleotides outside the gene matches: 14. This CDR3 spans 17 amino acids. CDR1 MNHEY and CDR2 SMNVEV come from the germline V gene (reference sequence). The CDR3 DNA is TGTGCCAGCAGTTTCGGTGGGACAGTATTAAGGGGCACTGAAGCTTTCTTT. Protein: CASSFGGTVLRGTEAFF.

The CDR3 nucleotides read TGTGCCAGCAGCTTAGCGGGGGGGGCGGCTTTCTTT. As protein: CASSLAGGAAFF. The V gene is TRBV7-8, the J gene TRBJ1-1; tentatively, D is TRBD1 (6 bases). V was trimmed by 0 bases and J by 11 bases, leaving 10 bases between them. Per the germline V gene, CDR1 is SGHVS and CDR2 is FQNEAQ. This CDR3 contains 12 residues.